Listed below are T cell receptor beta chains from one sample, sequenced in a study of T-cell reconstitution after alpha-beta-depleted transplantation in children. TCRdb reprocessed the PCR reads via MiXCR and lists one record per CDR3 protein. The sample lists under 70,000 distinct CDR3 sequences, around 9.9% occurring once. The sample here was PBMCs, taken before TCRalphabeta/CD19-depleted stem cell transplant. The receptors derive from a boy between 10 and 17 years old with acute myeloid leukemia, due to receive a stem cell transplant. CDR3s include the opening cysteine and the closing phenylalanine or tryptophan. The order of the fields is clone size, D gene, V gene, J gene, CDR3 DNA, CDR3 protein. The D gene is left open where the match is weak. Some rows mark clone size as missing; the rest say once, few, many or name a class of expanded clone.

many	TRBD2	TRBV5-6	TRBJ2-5	TGTGCCAGCAGTTACACCGGACTAGCGGGGGGCTTATCGTACTTC	CASSYTGLAGGLSYF
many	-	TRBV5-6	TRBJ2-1	TGTGCCAGCGGGGGCTCCTACAATGAGCAGTTCTTC	CASGGSYNEQFF
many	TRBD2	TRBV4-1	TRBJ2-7	TGCGCCAGCAGCCAAGATCGTGATGCTAGCGGGAGGGCCCTCTTGGGGGTGTACGAGCAGTACTTC	CASSQDRDASGRALLGVYEQYF
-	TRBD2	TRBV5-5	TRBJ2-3	TGTGCCAGCAGCAGCCCGGGACTAGCTCGGAATACGCAGTATTTT	CASSSPGLARNTQYF
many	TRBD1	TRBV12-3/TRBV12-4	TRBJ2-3	TGTGCCAGCAGTCGGAGCCTCCAGGGGGCCGGTGATACGCAGTATTTT	CASSRSLQGAGDTQYF
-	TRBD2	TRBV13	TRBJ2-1	TGTGCCAGCAGCACCCGTCAAGCGGGAGGGCCCACCAATGAGCAGTTCTTC	CASSTRQAGGPTNEQFF
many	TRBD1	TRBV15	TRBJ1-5	TGTGCCACCCGGGACAGGGTAAATCAGCCCCAGCATTTT	CATRDRVNQPQHF
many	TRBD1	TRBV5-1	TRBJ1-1	TGCGCCAGCAGCCGACCGGGACAGAGGAACACTGAAGCTTTCTTT	CASSRPGQRNTEAFF
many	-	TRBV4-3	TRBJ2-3	TGCGCCAGCAGCCCCGAAAGGGCGGACACAGATACGCAGTATTTT	CASSPERADTDTQYF
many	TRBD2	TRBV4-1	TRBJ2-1	TGCGCCAGCAGCCAAGATAGGGGACTAGGGTCCGATGAGCAGTTCTTC	CASSQDRGLGSDEQFF
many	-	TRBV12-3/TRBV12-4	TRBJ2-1	TGTGCCAGCAGCTCCTTCGGGGCCTACAATGAGCAGTTCTTC	CASSSFGAYNEQFF
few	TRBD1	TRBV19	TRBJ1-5	TGTGCCAGTAGTATAGTAGCCCCCCCACGGGGCAGGGGGATTGGCAATCAGCCCCAGCATTTT	CASSIVAPPRGRGIGNQPQHF
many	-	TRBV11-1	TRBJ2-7	TGTGCCAGCAGCTTAGCGGGAGTTTACTACGAGCAGTACTTC	CASSLAGVYYEQYF
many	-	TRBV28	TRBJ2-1	TGTGCCAGCAGTTTCCCCGGGGGCTACTACAATGAGCAGTTCTTC	CASSFPGGYYNEQFF
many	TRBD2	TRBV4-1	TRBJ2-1	TGCGCCAGCAGCCAAGATCGCTCTAGCGGGGTTAACAATGAGCAGTTCTTC	CASSQDRSSGVNNEQFF
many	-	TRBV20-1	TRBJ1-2	TGCAGTGCTACCATTCAGCGTTCCTATGGCTACACCTTC	CSATIQRSYGYTF
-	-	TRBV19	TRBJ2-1	TGTGCCAGTAGTATTACGTTGGTGGGGACGGGCTCCTACAATGAGCAGTTCTTC	CASSITLVGTGSYNEQFF
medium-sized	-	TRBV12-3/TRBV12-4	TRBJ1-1	TGTGCCAGCAGTTTAGGGGCGAACACTGAAGCTTTCTTT	CASSLGANTEAFF
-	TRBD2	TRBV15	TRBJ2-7	TGTGCCACCCGACTAGCGGGGACCTACGAGCAGTACTTC	CATRLAGTYEQYF
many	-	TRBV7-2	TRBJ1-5	TGTGCCAGCAGCCTAGACAGTTCGAATCAGCCCCAGCATTTT	CASSLDSSNQPQHF
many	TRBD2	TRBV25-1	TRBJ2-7	TGTGCCAGCAGCAAACCCCTTAGCGGGAGCCCCTCCTACGAGCAGTACTTC	CASSKPLSGSPSYEQYF
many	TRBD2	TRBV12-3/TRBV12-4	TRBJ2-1	TGTGCCAGCAGGAATCTAGCGGACTCCTACAATGAGCAGTTCTTC	CASRNLADSYNEQFF
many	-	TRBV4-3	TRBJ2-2	TGCGCCAGCAGCCAAGCCACCCCAGGGCCCGGGGAGCTGTTTTTT	CASSQATPGPGELFF
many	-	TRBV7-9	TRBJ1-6	TGTGCCAGCAGCACACTCAATTCACCCTATAATTCACCCCTCCACTTT	CASSTLNSPYNSPLHF
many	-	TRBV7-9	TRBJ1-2	TGTGCCAGCGGCGCGACGGGTTATGGCTACACCTTC	CASGATGYGYTF
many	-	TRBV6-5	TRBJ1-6	TGTGCCAGCAGGTCTCGCTGGTCCCGGGTCTATAATTCACCCCTCCACTTT	CASRSRWSRVYNSPLHF
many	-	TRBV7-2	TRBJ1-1	TGTGCCAGCAGCTTAGACGGGGGCATGAACACTGAAGCTTTCTTT	CASSLDGGMNTEAFF
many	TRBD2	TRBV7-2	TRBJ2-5	TGTGCCAGCAGCCTCCCTGTGTTAGCGGGATACCAAGAGACCCAGTACTTC	CASSLPVLAGYQETQYF
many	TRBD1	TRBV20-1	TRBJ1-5	TGCAGTGCTAGGAAGCAGGGGGCGTGGGTTGGCAATCAGCCCCAGCATTTT	CSARKQGAWVGNQPQHF
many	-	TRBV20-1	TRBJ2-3	TGCAGTGCTAGTCACTCAGATACGCAGTATTTT	CSASHSDTQYF
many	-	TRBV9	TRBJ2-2	TGTGCCAGCAGCGCTGTGAACACCGGGGAGCTGTTTTTT	CASSAVNTGELFF
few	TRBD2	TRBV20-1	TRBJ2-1	TGCAGCAGTAGCGGGGCCTACAATGAGCAGTTCTTC	CSSSGAYNEQFF
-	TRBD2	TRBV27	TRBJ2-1	TGTGCCAGCGGCCCTCTAGCGGGAGTGGGGAATGAGCAGTTCTTC	CASGPLAGVGNEQFF
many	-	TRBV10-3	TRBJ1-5	TGTGCCATCAGCCGGGACGGGGGCAATCAGCCCCAGCATTTT	CAISRDGGNQPQHF
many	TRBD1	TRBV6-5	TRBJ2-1	TGTGCCAGCAGTTACGGGACAGGCCTCTACAATGAGCAGTTCTTC	CASSYGTGLYNEQFF
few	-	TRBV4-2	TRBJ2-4	TGTGCCAGCAGCCAAGCCCCCCCGACTGTGCCTCTAGCCAAAAACATTCAGTACTTC	CASSQAPPTVPLAKNIQYF
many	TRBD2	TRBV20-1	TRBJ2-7	TGCAGTGCTTCCCAGGACCGACTAGCGGGCTCCTACGAGCAGTACTTC	CSASQDRLAGSYEQYF
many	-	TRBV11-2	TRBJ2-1	TGTGCCAGCAGCTTAGTGCCGCAGGGGCAGTTCTTC	CASSLVPQGQFF
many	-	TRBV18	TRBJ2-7	TGTGCCAGCTCACGCAGCCTTTACGAGCAGTACTTC	CASSRSLYEQYF